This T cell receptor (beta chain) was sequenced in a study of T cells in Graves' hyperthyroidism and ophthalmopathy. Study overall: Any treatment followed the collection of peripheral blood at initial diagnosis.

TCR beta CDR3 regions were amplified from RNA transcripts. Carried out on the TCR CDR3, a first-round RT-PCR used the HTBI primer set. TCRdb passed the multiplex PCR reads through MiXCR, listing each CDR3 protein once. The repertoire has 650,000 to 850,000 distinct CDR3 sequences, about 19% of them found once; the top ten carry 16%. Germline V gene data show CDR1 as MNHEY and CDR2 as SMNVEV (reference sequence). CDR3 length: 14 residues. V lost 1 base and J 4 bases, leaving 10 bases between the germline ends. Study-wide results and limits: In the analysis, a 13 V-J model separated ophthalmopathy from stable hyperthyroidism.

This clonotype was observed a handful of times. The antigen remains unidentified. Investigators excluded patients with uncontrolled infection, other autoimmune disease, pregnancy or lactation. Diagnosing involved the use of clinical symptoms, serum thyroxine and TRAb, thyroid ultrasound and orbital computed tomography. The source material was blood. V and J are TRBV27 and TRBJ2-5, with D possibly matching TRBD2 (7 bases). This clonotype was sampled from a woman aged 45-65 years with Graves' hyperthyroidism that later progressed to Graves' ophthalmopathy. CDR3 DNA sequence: TGTGCCAGCAGTTTATGGGGGGGCAGAGAGACCCAGTACTTC. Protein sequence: CASSLWGGRETQYF.